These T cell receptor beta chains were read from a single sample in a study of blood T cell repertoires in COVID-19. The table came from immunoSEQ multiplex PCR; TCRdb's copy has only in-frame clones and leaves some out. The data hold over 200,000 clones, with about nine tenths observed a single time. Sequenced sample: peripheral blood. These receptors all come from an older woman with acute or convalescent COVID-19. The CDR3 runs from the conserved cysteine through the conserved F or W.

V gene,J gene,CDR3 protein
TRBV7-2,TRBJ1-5,CASSVSRVRGGQPQHF
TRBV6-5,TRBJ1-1,CASRLQGAVTEAFF
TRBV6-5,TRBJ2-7,CASRYGWTGTYEQYF
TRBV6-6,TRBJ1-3,CASSWDRGGNTIYF
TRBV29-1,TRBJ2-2,CSVGSSGGITGELFF
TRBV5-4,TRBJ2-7,CASSFQTSGHEQYF
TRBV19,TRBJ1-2,CASSIDRWDRGYTF
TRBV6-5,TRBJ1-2,CASRRSEQILYGYTF
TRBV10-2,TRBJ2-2,CASSENSQGANTGELFF
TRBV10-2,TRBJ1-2,CASRGFGQGSRYTF
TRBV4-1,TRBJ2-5,CASSQDPGTSGSQETQYF
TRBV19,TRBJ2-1,CASSTQGLAGNEQFF
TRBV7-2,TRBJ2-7,CASSLSGRTYEQYF
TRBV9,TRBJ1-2,CASSVGANQGQGSYGYTF
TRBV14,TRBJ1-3,CASSHRRSSGNTIYF
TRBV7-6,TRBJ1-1,CASSLAGTANTEAFF
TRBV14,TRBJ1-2,CASSQGPGYYGYTF
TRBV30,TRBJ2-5,CAWRAKETQYF
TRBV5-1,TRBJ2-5,CASSLAIGVETQYF
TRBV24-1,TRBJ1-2,CATSDSGREIGYTF
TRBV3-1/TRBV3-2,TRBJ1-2,CASSLTAGLRNYGYTF
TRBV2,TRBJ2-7,CASRPLPGPTYEQYF
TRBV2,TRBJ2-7,CASKKDRVSYEQYF
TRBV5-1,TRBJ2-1,CASRIFLGLVNEQFF
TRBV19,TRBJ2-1,CASSIIQGRAGGLEQFF
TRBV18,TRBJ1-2,CASSPPDRTSWGGYTF
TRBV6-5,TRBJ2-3,CASSIGTSVTDTQYF
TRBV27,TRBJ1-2,CASSRDRGNYGYTF
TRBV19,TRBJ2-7,CASSTGQGAYEQYF
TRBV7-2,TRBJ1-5,CASSLLLNQPQHF
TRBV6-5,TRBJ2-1,CASSYRGGRAVNEQFF
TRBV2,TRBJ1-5,CASTITGTGQPQHF
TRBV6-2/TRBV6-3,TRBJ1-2,CASSYSEGGGKGYTF
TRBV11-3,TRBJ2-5,CASSLRGSGTQYF
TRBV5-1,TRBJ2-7,CASSIGGTTGEQYF
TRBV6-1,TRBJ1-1,CASSASDRAGNTEAFF
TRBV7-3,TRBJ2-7,CASSLTRLDEQYF
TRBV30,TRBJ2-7,CACHGTPSPKQYF
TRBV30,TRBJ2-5,CAWSVGLAGAGTQYF
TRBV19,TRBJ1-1,CASAQIYRVSNTEAFF
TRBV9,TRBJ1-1,CASSVVPTGGYTEAFF
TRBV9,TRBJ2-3,CASSVGIAGVEGDTQYF
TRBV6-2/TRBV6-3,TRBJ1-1,CASSPPGDTVKAFF